This T cell receptor beta chain was recovered during a study of blood T cells in healthy people across ages. Study results and limitations: Leaving the PBMCs unsorted stopped any conclusive comparison of naive versus antigen-experienced cells.

Germline loops: CDR1 SGHKS, CDR2 YYEKEE (reference sequence). V gave up 4 bases and J gave up 3 bases; unmatched junction bases: 7. The CDR3 length is 15 residues. With a J-beta primer mix and a sample-barcoded 5' primer, a second PCR ran about 6 to 11 cycles. TCRdb analysed the 5' RACE reads with MiXCR anew, one entry per CDR3 protein. The sample records roughly 1.6 million distinct CDR3 sequences, 30% to 40% being singletons. This clonotype was counted between two and nine times. Antigen: not known. V gene TRBV5-5 combines with J gene TRBJ2-1; the match to TRBD1 covers 7 bases. The sample was blood. This receptor was taken from a woman in her 30s in good health. The CDR3 sequence: CASSPIQGFYNEQFF. The CDR3 nucleotides read TGTGCCAGCAGCCCGATACAGGGGTTCTACAATGAGCAGTTCTTC.